This passage covers 2 T cell receptor beta chains from one sample sequenced in a study of read filtering for tumor transcriptome and immune sequencing. From roughly 400 ng of RNA, a library with molecular barcoded alpha/delta and beta/gamma adaptors was made. Via MiXCR, TCRdb re-called the reads, giving one row per CDR3 protein. Among approximately 140,000 distinct CDR3 sequences, roughly 13% were seen once, and the ten largest hold approximately 8%. The sequencing sample was made of a population of CD138-negative cells sorted from bone marrow. The receptors stem from a donor at least 40 years old with multiple myeloma.

This clonotype showed up many times. This chain joins TRBV7-9 and TRBJ2-3; no reliable D call. Trimming took off 6 bases at V and 0 bases at J, with 10 bases between the two ends. Germline assignment: CDR1 SEHNR and CDR2 FQNEAQ (reference sequence). The CDR3 has 14 amino acids. The CDR3 DNA is TGTGCCAGCAGATCGGTGTGGAGCACAGATACGCAGTATTTT. It specifies CASRSVWSTDTQYF.

This clonotype was counted at least ten times. V and J are TRBV7-3 and TRBJ2-2; TRBD2 matches 9 bases. The V gene's germline CDR1 is SGHTA and CDR2 FQGTGA. The CDR3 totals 15 residues. The ends lost 5 bases at V and 4 bases at J; junction bases unmatched: 5. In DNA form, the CDR3 reads TGTGCCAGCAGCCCCCAGACTAGCGGCACCGGGGAGCTGTTTTTT. The encoded protein is CASSPQTSGTGELFF.